What follows are 21 T cell receptor beta chains derived from one specimen sequenced in a study of blood T cell repertoires in COVID-19. Sequenced by immunoSEQ multiplex PCR; TCRdb stores in-frame clones only, minus some. The profile shows some 80,000 clones, 60% to 85% of them singletons. Sample: peripheral blood. These receptors were taken from a woman older than 75 with active or convalescent COVID-19.

The CDR3 spells CASRTTPGLAGTREQYF. The CDR3 nucleotides read TGTGCCAGCAGAACAACCCCGGGACTAGCGGGAACGCGCGAGCAGTACTTC. The chain couples TRBV28 to TRBJ2-7; 13 bases fit TRBD2. Germline V lookup: CDR1 MDHEN, CDR2 SYDVKM. Germline trimming cut 6 bases from V and 6 bases from J; bases unmatched to any gene: 14. The CDR3 covers 17 residues.

The rearrangement uses TRBV2 and TRBJ2-5; 8 nucleotides agree with TRBD1. CDR1 and CDR2 (germline): SNHLY, FYNNEI. V dropped 3 bases and J dropped 2; count of bases not matched to a gene: 2. This CDR3 region has 14 residues. The CDR3 DNA is TGTGCCAGCAGTGATAACAGGGGGCAAGAGACCCAGTACTTC. It codes for CASSDNRGQETQYF.

This clone was observed once. The chain has TRBV11-2 and TRBJ2-7; possible D gene TRBD1, 5 bases. CDR1 and CDR2 from the germline V gene are SGHAT and FQNNGV. The CDR3 totals 14 residues. Trimming stripped 1 base from V and 6 bases from J, with 13 bases between. The CDR3 DNA reads TGTGCCAGCAGCTTAGTAGGGCCAGGGCCCGAGCAGTACTTC. As protein: CASSLVGPGPEQYF.

The V call is TRBV29-1, the J call TRBJ1-2, with D unclear. Germline CDR1 is SQVTM and CDR2 is ANQGSEA. V gave up 6 bases and J gave up 8 bases, with 7 bases separating them. This CDR3 region has 9 residues. Written as DNA, the CDR3 is TGCAGCGTCACGGAGGGCTACACCTTC. Its translation: CSVTEGYTF.

The chain employs TRBV24-1 and TRBJ2-1; possible D gene TRBD1, 5 bases. Germline-derived CDR1 and CDR2 are KGHDR and SFDVKD. V lost 3 bases and J 2 bases, leaving 16 bases between the germline ends. The length of the CDR3 is 17 residues. Here the CDR3 DNA reads TGTGCCACCAGTGATGTCGTCGACAGTCTTACCTACAATGAGCAGTTCTTC. This sequence encodes CATSDVVDSLTYNEQFF.

The gene calls are TRBV4-2 and TRBJ2-7; no clear D gene. The germline V gene has CDR1 LGHNA and CDR2 YNFKEQ. There are 14 residues in the CDR3. Trimming removed 0 bases from V and 3 bases from J, with 9 bases in between. The CDR3 reads CASSQDGFLYEQYF. The CDR3 nucleotides read TGTGCCAGCAGCCAAGATGGCTTTCTCTACGAGCAGTACTTC.

The chain employs TRBV28 and TRBJ1-4; TRBD1 might be the D (5 bases). Trimming cost V 6 bases and J 7 bases, with 18 bases left between them. CDR1 MDHEN and CDR2 SYDVKM come from the germline V gene. The CDR3 runs to 15 residues. The CDR3 is CASSLRTGVAEKLFF. For the CDR3, the DNA is TGTGCCAGCAGCCTACGAACGGGGGTTGCTGAAAAACTGTTTTTT.

The chain has TRBV5-5 and TRBJ2-7; TRBD1 matches at 10 bases. CDR1 is SGHKS, CDR2 YYEKEE, per germline (reference sequence). V was pared by 0 bases and J by 1 base, with 7 bases of the junction left unmatched. This CDR3 has 17 residues. Here the CDR3 reads CASSLADRGRSSYEQYF. The CDR3 DNA reads as TGTGCCAGCAGCTTGGCCGACAGGGGGCGATCATCCTACGAGCAGTACTTC.

This clone showed up just once. This chain uses TRBV28 with TRBJ1-1, with D possibly TRBD1 on 5 matching bases. This CDR3 has 13 amino acids. V was shortened by 5 bases and J by 7 bases, with 14 bases between the two germline ends. Germline V CDR1 and CDR2: MDHEN, SYDVKM. CDR3 sequence (DNA): TGTGCCAGCAGTACGCCCGGAGGGGTTGAAGCTTTCTTT. It specifies CASSTPGGVEAFF. The full variable domain, its missing parts supplied by reference TRBV28 and TRBJ1-1, is DVKVTQSSRYLVKRTGEKVFLECVQDMDHENMFWYRQDPGLGLRLIYFSYDVKMKEKGDIPEGYSVSREKKERFSLILESASTNQTSMYLCASSTPGGVEAFFGQGTRLTVV.

The chain carries TRBV19 and TRBJ1-4; D remains unclear. V shed 3 bases and J shed 0 bases, with 11 bases lying between them. The CDR3 totals 16 residues. Germline assignment: CDR1 LNHDA and CDR2 SQIVND (reference sequence). The CDR3: CASSMTPTSTNEKLFF. CDR3 coding DNA: TGTGCCAGTAGTATGACACCAACCTCAACTAATGAAAAACTGTTTTTT.

The V gene is TRBV19, the J gene TRBJ2-1; 9 positions agree with TRBD1. V was pared by 8 bases and J by 6 bases, with 8 bases of the junction left unmatched. CDR3 length: 14 amino acids. The germline gives CDR1 LNHDA, CDR2 SQIVND (reference sequence). In DNA, the CDR3 is TGTGCCAGTTCGTACAGGGGGCCGAGCAATGAGCAGTTCTTC. Its translation: CASSYRGPSNEQFF.

This clone was detected only a few times. The rearrangement links TRBV7-2 to TRBJ2-7; D remains ambiguous. Germline V lookup: CDR1 SGHTA, CDR2 FQGNSA. This CDR3 has 15 residues. V gave up 3 bases and J gave up 1 base, with 13 bases separating them. This chain's CDR3 is CASSFVPGLSYEQYF. The CDR3 bases are TGTGCCAGCAGCTTTGTCCCGGGTTTATCCTACGAGCAGTACTTC. Looking up the rest from reference TRBV7-2 and TRBJ2-7 gives the full variable domain: GAGVSQSPSNKVTEKGKDVELRCDPISGHTALYWYRQSLGQGLEFLIYFQGNSAPDKSGLPSDRFSAERTGGSVSTLTIQRTQQEDSAVYLCASSFVPGLSYEQYFGPGTRLTVT.

V usage is TRBV7-9 and J usage is TRBJ1-1; tentative D call: TRBD1 (5 bases). CDR1 and CDR2 from the germline V gene are SEHNR and FQNEAQ (reference sequence). V shed 5 bases and J shed 1 base, with 23 bases lying between them. The CDR3 loop spans 18 amino acids. CDR3 sequence reads: CASSTTHSGGRGNTEAFF. The CDR3 DNA reads as TGTGCCAGCAGCACGACCCACTCCGGGGGACGGGGGAACACTGAAGCTTTCTTT.

This clone was found many times. The rearrangement links TRBV29-1 to TRBJ2-2; 11 nucleotides match TRBD1. Germline CDR1 reads SQVTM; CDR2 reads ANQGSEA. J was trimmed by 7 bases and V by 7 bases; bases with no gene match: 5. The CDR3 runs to 13 residues. CDR3 sequence reads: CSGTGGWVGELFF. For the CDR3, the DNA is TGCAGCGGGACAGGGGGCTGGGTCGGGGAGCTGTTTTTT.

This chain joins TRBV4-3 and TRBJ2-2; TRBD1 matches 8 bases. With 4 bases clipped from V and 4 bases from J, the junction kept 5 bases outside the gene matches. The CDR3 extends over 15 amino acids. Germline V gene lookup returns CDR1 LGHNA and CDR2 YSLEER. The CDR3 region is CASSPRTGSTGELFF. CDR3 bases: TGCGCCAGCAGCCCGCGGACAGGGAGCACCGGGGAGCTGTTTTTT.

The V and J genes are TRBV24-1 and TRBJ1-4; 8 bases are a match to TRBD1. There are 15 residues in the CDR3. Trimming cost V 5 bases and J 5 bases; bases outside gene matches: 6. Germline-derived CDR1 and CDR2 are KGHDR and SFDVKD. Here the CDR3 reads CATSGTGRGNEKLFF. For the CDR3, the DNA is TGTGCCACCAGTGGGACAGGGCGGGGAAATGAAAAACTGTTTTTT.

V usage is TRBV6-5 and J usage is TRBJ2-5; 12 nucleotides align to TRBD2. The CDR3 extends over 15 amino acids. The V gene's germline CDR1 is MNHEY and CDR2 SVGAGI. J lost 5 bases, V lost 6 bases, and 7 bases had no gene match. The CDR3 loop is CASRLAGGALETQYF. The CDR3 DNA is TGTGCCAGCAGGCTAGCGGGGGGGGCCCTGGAGACCCAGTACTTC.

This rearrangement joins TRBV5-1 to TRBJ1-2; D possibly corresponds to TRBD1 (6 bases). Germline-derived CDR1 and CDR2 are SGHRS and YFSETQ. The CDR3 contains 13 residues. The V end lost 4 bases, the J end lost 1 base, and 8 bases lay between the germline ends. This chain's CDR3 is CASSPQGNYGYTF. CDR3 DNA sequence: TGCGCCAGCAGCCCACAGGGTAACTATGGCTACACCTTC.

The chain has TRBV6-5 and TRBJ2-7, with 10 bases aligning to TRBD2. In germline, CDR1 is MNHEY, CDR2 SVGAGI. CDR3 length equals 14 residues. Losses at the gene ends were 3 bases for V and 9 bases for J; bases not matched to a gene: 8. In nucleotides, the CDR3 is TGTGCCAGCAGTTATCGGCTAGCGGGAGAGATGCAGTACTTC. It translates to CASSYRLAGEMQYF.

The chain combines TRBV4-2 with TRBJ1-6; no definite D call. The CDR3 spans 15 residues. V lost 4 bases and J 1 base, leaving 8 bases between the germline ends. Germline V lookup: CDR1 LGHNA, CDR2 YNFKEQ. In DNA form, the CDR3 reads TGTGCCAGCAGCCTATCGGGGTCCTATAATTCACCCCTCCACTTT. Protein product: CASSLSGSYNSPLHF.

This chain links TRBV19 with TRBJ1-2; possible D gene TRBD1, 6 bases. Trimming left V 1 base short and J 4 bases short, with 22 bases between. The CDR3 covers 18 residues. Per germline, CDR1 LNHDA and CDR2 SQIVND (reference sequence). The CDR3 nucleotides are TGTGCCAGTAGTATAGTGGGGGCCGCCGCCGCGAATTCCTATGGCTACACCTTC. Translation gives CASSIVGAAAANSYGYTF. Drawing the rest from reference TRBV19 and TRBJ1-2, the complete variable domain is DGGITQSPKYLFRKEGQNVTLSCEQNLNHDAMYWYRQDPGQGLRLIYYSQIVNDFQKGDIAEGYSVSREKKESFPLTVTSAQKNPTAFYLCASSIVGAAAANSYGYTFGSGTRLTVV.